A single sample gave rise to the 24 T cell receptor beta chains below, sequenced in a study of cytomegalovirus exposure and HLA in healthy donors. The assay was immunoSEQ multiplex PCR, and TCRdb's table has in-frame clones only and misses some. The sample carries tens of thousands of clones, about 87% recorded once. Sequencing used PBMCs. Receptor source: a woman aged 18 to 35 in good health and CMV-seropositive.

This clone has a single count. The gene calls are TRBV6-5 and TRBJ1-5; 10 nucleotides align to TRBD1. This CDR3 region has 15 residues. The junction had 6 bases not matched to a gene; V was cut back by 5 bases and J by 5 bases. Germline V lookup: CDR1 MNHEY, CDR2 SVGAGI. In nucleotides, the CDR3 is TGTGCCAGCAGTGGGGACAGGGGCGGCGATCAGCCCCAGCATTTT. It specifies CASSGDRGGDQPQHF.

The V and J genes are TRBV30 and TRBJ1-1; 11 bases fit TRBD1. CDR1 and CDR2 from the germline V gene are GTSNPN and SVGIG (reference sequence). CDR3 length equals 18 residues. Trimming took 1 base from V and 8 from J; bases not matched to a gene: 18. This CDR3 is CAWSGKGQGADRLWEAFF. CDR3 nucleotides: TGTGCCTGGAGTGGAAAAGGACAGGGGGCAGATCGCCTCTGGGAAGCTTTCTTT.

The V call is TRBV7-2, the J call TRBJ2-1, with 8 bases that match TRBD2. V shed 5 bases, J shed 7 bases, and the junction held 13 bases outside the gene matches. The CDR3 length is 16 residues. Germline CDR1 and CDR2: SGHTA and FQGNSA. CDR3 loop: CASSLRLSGGRNEQFF. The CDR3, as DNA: TGTGCCAGCAGCCTCCGTCTATCGGGGGGGAGAAATGAGCAGTTCTTC.

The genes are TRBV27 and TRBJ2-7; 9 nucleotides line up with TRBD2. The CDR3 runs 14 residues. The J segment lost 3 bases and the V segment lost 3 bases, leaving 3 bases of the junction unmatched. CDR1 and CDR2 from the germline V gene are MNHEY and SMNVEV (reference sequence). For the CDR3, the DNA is TGTGCCAGCAGTTTGGCGGGAGGGTTCTACGAGCAGTACTTC. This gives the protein CASSLAGGFYEQYF.

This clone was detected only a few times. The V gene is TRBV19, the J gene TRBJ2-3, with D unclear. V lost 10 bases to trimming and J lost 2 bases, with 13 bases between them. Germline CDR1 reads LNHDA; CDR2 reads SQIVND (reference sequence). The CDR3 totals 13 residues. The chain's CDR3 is CATRPTATDTQYF. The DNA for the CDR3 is TGTGCCACAAGGCCAACAGCCACAGATACGCAGTATTTT.

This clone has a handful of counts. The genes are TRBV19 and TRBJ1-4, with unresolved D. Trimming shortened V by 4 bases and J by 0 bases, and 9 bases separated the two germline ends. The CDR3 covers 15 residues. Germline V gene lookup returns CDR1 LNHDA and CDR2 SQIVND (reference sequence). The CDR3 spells CASSSQSATNEKLFF. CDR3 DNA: TGTGCCAGTAGTAGCCAGTCCGCAACTAATGAAAAACTGTTTTTT.

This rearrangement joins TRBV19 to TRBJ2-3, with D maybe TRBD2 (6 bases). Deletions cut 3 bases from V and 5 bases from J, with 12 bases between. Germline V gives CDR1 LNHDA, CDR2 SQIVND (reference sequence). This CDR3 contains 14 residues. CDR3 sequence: CASSIVGLGDTQYF. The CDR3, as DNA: TGTGCCAGTAGTATTGTGGGACTGGGAGATACGCAGTATTTT.

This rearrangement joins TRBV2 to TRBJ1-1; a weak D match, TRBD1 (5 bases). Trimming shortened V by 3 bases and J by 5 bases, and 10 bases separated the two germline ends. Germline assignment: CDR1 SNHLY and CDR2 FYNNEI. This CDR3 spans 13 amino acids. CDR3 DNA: TGTGCCAGCAGTGATCAGGGCGGTACTGAAGCTTTCTTT. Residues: CASSDQGGTEAFF.

The CDR3 protein is CATGDTRTPGPGVADTQYF. The CDR3 DNA is TGTGCCACGGGGGATACTAGGACACCAGGACCAGGGGTCGCAGATACGCAGTATTTT. V is TRBV15 and J is TRBJ2-3; tentative D call: TRBD1 (6 bases). The CDR3 sequence is 19 residues long. V lost 9 bases and J 4 bases, leaving 32 bases between the germline ends. Germline lookup yields CDR1 LNHNV and CDR2 YYDKDF (reference sequence).

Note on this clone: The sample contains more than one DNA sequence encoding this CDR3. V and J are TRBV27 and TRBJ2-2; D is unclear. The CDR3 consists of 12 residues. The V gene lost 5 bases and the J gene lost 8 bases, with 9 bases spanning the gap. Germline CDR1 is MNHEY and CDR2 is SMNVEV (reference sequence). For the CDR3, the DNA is TGTGCCAGCAGTCTTACCACAGGGGAGCTGTTTTTT. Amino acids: CASSLTTGELFF.

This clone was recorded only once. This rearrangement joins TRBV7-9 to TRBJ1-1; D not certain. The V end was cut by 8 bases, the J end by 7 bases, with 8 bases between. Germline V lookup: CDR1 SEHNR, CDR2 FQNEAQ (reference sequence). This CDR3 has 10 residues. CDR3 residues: CASAEIEAFF. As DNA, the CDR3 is TGTGCCAGCGCCGAGATTGAAGCTTTCTTT.

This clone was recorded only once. The CDR3 region has the DNA TGTGCCAGCAGGTATACAGGGGGAATTAACTATGGCTACACCTTC. Protein: CASRYTGGINYGYTF. The chain has TRBV27 and TRBJ1-2; 8 bases map to TRBD1. CDR1 is MNHEY, CDR2 SMNVEV, per germline (reference sequence). CDR3 size: 15 residues. V trimming: 6 bases; J trimming: 1 base; junction bases outside the gene matches: 7.

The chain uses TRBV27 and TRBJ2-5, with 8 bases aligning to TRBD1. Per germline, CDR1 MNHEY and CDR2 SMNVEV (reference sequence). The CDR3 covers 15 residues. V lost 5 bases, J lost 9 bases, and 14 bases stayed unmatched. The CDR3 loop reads CASSPQQGVPGAQYF. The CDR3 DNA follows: TGTGCCAGCAGTCCTCAACAGGGGGTCCCGGGGGCCCAGTACTTC.

The CDR3 DNA sequence: TGTGCCAGCTCACCCCGACCCAGCCCGGACAGCCTGAGCTCCTACAATGAGCAGTTCTTC. This gives the protein CASSPRPSPDSLSSYNEQFF. V is TRBV18 and J is TRBJ2-1; D is perhaps TRBD1 (6 bases). The V end was cut by 3 bases, the J end by 0 bases, with 24 bases between. This CDR3 region has 20 residues. Germline CDR1 is KGHSH and CDR2 is LQKENI.

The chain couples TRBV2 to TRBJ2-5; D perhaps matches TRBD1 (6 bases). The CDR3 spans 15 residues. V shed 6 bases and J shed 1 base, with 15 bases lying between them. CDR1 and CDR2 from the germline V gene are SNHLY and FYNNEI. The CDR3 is CASRDPGVTQETQYF. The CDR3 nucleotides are TGTGCCAGCAGGGACCCAGGGGTTACCCAAGAGACCCAGTACTTC.

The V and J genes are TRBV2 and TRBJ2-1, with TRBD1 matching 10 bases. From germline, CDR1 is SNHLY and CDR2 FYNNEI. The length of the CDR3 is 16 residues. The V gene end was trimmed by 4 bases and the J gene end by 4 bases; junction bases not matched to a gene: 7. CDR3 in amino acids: CASSAWDRGAYNEQFF. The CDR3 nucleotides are TGTGCCAGCAGTGCTTGGGACAGGGGAGCTTACAATGAGCAGTTCTTC.

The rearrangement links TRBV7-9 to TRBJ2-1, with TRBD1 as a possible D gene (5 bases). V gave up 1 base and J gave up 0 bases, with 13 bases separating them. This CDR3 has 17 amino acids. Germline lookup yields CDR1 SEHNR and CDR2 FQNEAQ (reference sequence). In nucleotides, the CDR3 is TGTGCCAGCAGCTTAGGATCGGCAGGGATCTCCTACAATGAGCAGTTCTTC. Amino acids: CASSLGSAGISYNEQFF.

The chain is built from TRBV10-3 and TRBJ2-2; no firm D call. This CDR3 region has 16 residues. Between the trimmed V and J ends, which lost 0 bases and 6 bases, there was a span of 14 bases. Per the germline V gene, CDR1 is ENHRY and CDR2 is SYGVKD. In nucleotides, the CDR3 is TGTGCCATCAGTGAGTCGTTGTTCACAGTCGCCGGGGAGCTGTTTTTT. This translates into CAISESLFTVAGELFF.

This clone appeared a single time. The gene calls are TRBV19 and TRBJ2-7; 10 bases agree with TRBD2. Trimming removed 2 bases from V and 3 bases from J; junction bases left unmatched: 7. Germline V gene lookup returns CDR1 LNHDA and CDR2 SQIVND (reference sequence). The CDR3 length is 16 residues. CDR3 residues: CASSIRLAGVVYEQYF. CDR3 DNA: TGTGCCAGTAGTATACGGCTAGCGGGAGTAGTCTACGAGCAGTACTTC.

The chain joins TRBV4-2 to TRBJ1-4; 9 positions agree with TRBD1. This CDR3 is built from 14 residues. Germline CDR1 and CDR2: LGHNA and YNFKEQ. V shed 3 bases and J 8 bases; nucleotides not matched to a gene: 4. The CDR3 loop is CASSQGQGREKLFF. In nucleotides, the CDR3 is TGTGCCAGCAGCCAGGGACAGGGTAGAGAAAAACTGTTTTTT.

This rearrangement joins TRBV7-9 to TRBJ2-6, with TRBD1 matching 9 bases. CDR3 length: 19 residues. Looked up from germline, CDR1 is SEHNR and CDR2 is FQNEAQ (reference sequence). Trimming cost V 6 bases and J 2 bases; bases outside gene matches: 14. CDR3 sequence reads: CASSSAGFDRGAGANVLTF. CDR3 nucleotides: TGTGCCAGCAGTTCGGCCGGATTCGACAGGGGGGCTGGGGCCAACGTCCTGACTTTC.

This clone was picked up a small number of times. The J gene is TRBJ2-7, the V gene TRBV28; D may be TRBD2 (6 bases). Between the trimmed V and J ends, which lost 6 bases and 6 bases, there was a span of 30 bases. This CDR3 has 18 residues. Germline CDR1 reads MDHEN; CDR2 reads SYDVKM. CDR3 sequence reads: CASSSLWLQGGSSSEQYF. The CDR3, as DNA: TGTGCCAGCAGCTCGCTTTGGCTGCAGGGAGGAAGTTCCAGCGAGCAGTACTTC.

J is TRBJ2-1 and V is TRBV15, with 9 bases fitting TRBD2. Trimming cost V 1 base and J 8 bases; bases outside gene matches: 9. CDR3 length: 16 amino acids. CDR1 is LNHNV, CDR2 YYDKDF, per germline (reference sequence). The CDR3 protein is CATSRVGTSLFDEQFF. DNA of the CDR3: TGTGCCACCAGCAGAGTCGGGACTAGCCTTTTCGATGAGCAGTTCTTC.

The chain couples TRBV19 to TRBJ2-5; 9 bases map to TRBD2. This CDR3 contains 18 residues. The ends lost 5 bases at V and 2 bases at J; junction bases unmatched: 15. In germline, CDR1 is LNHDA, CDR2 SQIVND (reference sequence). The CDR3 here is CASSPTGSGGPTQETQYF. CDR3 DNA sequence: TGTGCCAGTAGTCCAACGGGTAGCGGGGGCCCGACGCAAGAGACCCAGTACTTC.